The sequence of this T cell receptor beta chain was determined in a study of cytomegalovirus exposure and HLA in healthy donors. The wider study: The roughly 130 validation repertoires used the same platform as the 550 to 800 first-cohort repertoires (as reported by a later analysis). Study results and limitations: Published work reported that the classifier diagnosed cytomegalovirus status with high specificity and sensitivity. Whilst most TCR sequences proved rare, a subset of public TCRs occurred across many donors.

About this clone itself: Its matching antigen is unknown.

Trimming took off 4 bases at V and 0 bases at J, with 17 bases between the two ends. The CDR3 length is 16 residues. Germline V lookup: CDR1 GTSNPN, CDR2 SVGIG (reference sequence). Here immunoSEQ multiplex PCR was the method, and the copy in TCRdb shows in-frame clones only, minus some. The profile shows some 140,000 clones, roughly 84% of them singletons. This chain links TRBV30 with TRBJ2-3, with D tentatively TRBD2 (7 bases). The receptor comes from a human donor in good health. Sequenced sample: PBMCs. CDR3 in DNA: TGTGCCTGGACCAGGTGGGGGGGCTCAAGCACAGATACGCAGTATTTT. Its translation: CAWTRWGGSSTDTQYF.